The 31 T cell receptor beta chains below all came from one sample that was sequenced in a study of blood T cells in healthy people across ages. For the second PCR, which ran for roughly 7 to 11 cycles, a sample-barcoded 5' primer and a J-beta primer mix were used. TCRdb analysed the 5' RACE reads with MiXCR anew, one entry per CDR3 protein. This table holds around 1,000,000 distinct CDR3 sequences, more than 30% found once. What was sequenced was blood. These receptors came from a man between 18 and 35 years old in good health.

This clonotype was seen a handful of times. The V gene is TRBV12-3 or TRBV12-4, the J gene TRBJ1-3; 8 bases match TRBD1. This CDR3 spans 15 amino acids. Trimming took 4 bases from V and 3 from J; bases not matched to a gene: 5. In DNA form, the CDR3 reads TGTGCCAGCAGTTCTGACAGGGGACTTGGAAACACCATATATTTT. Translation gives CASSSDRGLGNTIYF.

The chain has TRBV20-1 and TRBJ2-3; a possible D gene is TRBD1 (6 bases). V was cut by 3 bases and J by 2 bases, with 12 bases left in between. CDR3 length: 14 amino acids. CDR1 DFQATT and CDR2 SNEGSKA come from the germline V gene (reference sequence). The CDR3 spells CSARGAVLTDTQYF. The CDR3 DNA sequence: TGCAGTGCTAGGGGGGCGGTGCTCACAGATACGCAGTATTTT.

V and J are TRBV6-1 and TRBJ2-3; D remains unclear. Germline CDR1 is MNHNS and CDR2 is SASEGT. Trimming removed 4 bases at V and 9 bases at J, with 14 bases between. The CDR3 extends over 13 amino acids. The CDR3 protein is CASSVSLHGTQYF. DNA of the CDR3: TGTGCCAGCAGTGTGAGCCTCCATGGCACGCAGTATTTT.

The rearrangement joins TRBV6-6 to TRBJ2-7, with 13 bases matching TRBD2. The CDR3 runs to 14 residues. The ends lost 2 bases at V and 7 bases at J; junction bases unmatched: 2. Per the germline V gene, CDR1 is MNHNY and CDR2 is SVGAGI (reference sequence). This CDR3 reads CASSYTSGGGEQYF. The CDR3 bases are TGTGCCAGCAGTTACACTAGCGGGGGGGGTGAGCAGTACTTC.

The rearrangement joins TRBV6-2 or TRBV6-3 to TRBJ1-2, with TRBD1 identical over 7 bases. With V trimmed by 2 bases and J by 2 bases, 5 bases remained unmatched. The CDR3 has 15 residues. Per germline, CDR1 MNHEY and CDR2 SVGEGT. CDR3: CASSYGSGQNYGYTF. DNA of the CDR3: TGTGCCAGCAGTTACGGATCGGGACAGAACTATGGCTACACCTTC.

This clonotype was observed a few times. The chain is built from TRBV10-3 and TRBJ1-4; 8 bases align to TRBD1. V dropped 10 bases and J dropped 5; count of bases not matched to a gene: 12. The germline CDR1 and CDR2 sequences are ENHRY and SYGVKD. The CDR3 has 15 amino acids. CDR3: CATKLDRGENEKLFF. The DNA of the CDR3 is TGTGCCACCAAACTCGACAGGGGAGAAAATGAAAAACTGTTTTTT.

The V gene is TRBV7-9, the J gene TRBJ2-2; 7 bases fit TRBD1. The V gene end was trimmed by 0 bases and the J gene end by 2 bases; junction bases not matched to a gene: 6. The CDR3 length is 17 residues. From germline, CDR1 is SEHNR and CDR2 FQNEAQ (reference sequence). The CDR3 nucleotides read TGTGCCAGCAGCTTAGCGAACGGACAGGTTAACACCGGGGAGCTGTTTTTT. Residues: CASSLANGQVNTGELFF.

There are a few counts of this clonotype. The rearrangement links TRBV7-8 to TRBJ2-7; TRBD1 is a possible D gene (6 bases). The CDR3 totals 16 residues. The V gene's germline CDR1 is SGHVS and CDR2 FQNEAQ. V was cut by 5 bases and J by 4 bases, with 21 bases left in between. In DNA, the CDR3 is TGTGCCAGCAGCCCTAGACGGGGCAGGGGTCCTTACGAGCAGTACTTC. Its translation is CASSPRRGRGPYEQYF.

This clonotype was counted between two and nine times. The chain has TRBV5-1 and TRBJ1-1; D unresolved. CDR3 length: 13 amino acids. Germline CDR1 SGHRS, CDR2 YFSETQ. V lost 4 bases to trimming and J lost 4 bases, with 11 bases between them. The CDR3 DNA sequence: TGCGCCAGCAGCGCAGACCGGCCCACTGAAGCTTTCTTT. Its protein product is CASSADRPTEAFF.

The chain is built from TRBV20-1 and TRBJ2-1; 7 bases align to TRBD1. Per the germline V gene, CDR1 is DFQATT and CDR2 is SNEGSKA (reference sequence). Germline trimming cut 3 bases from V and 3 bases from J; bases unmatched to any gene: 8. The CDR3 loop spans 15 amino acids. As DNA, the CDR3 is TGCAGTGCTAGTAGGGGGACAGCCATCTACAATGAGCAGTTCTTC. This sequence encodes CSASRGTAIYNEQFF.

Details on this clonotype: One junction end disagrees with the germline gene, perhaps due to a read error. V and J are TRBV9 and TRBJ1-4; D not resolved. Per germline, CDR1 SGDLS and CDR2 YYNGEE. The CDR3 is 14 amino acids. CDR3 DNA sequence: TGTGCCAGCAGCGTAGACGCAACTAATGGAAAACTGTTTTTT. This sequence encodes CASSVDATNGKLFF.

This clonotype was detected many times. V gene TRBV4-2 combines with J gene TRBJ1-2; D may be TRBD1 (5 bases). Looked up from germline, CDR1 is LGHNA and CDR2 is YNFKEQ. The CDR3 has 19 residues. Between the trimmed V and J ends, which lost 0 bases and 4 bases, there was a span of 24 bases. The DNA of the CDR3 is TGTGCCAGCAGCCAAGATTTCGGGGGAGGACTCCAAGCGCTCTATGGCTACACCTTC. Protein sequence: CASSQDFGGGLQALYGYTF.

The genes are TRBV6-5 and TRBJ2-2; 7 bases agree with TRBD1. This CDR3 region has 17 residues. CDR1 is MNHEY and CDR2 is SVGAGI in the germline V gene. Trimming at V came to 7 bases and at J to 0 bases, leaving 11 bases not matched to a gene. The CDR3 sequence is CASILLGQEPNTGELFF. The DNA of the CDR3 is TGTGCCAGCATTTTATTAGGACAGGAGCCGAACACCGGGGAGCTGTTTTTT.

This clonotype has more than one count but fewer than ten. The chain employs TRBV20-1 and TRBJ1-4; 7 bases align to TRBD1. The germline V gene has CDR1 DFQATT and CDR2 SNEGSKA (reference sequence). This CDR3 comprises 15 residues. The ends lost 3 bases at V and 7 bases at J; junction bases unmatched: 11. The CDR3: CSASGTAGAGEKLFF. CDR3 coding DNA: TGCAGTGCTAGCGGGACAGCGGGGGCCGGTGAAAAACTGTTTTTT.

J is TRBJ1-2 and V is TRBV20-1; D may be TRBD1 (5 bases). Germline-derived CDR1 and CDR2 are DFQATT and SNEGSKA (reference sequence). The CDR3 extends over 11 amino acids. The germline V and J ends were trimmed by 5 bases and 7 bases, with 11 bases remaining between them. The CDR3 protein is CSAGRVGGYTF. The CDR3 region has the DNA TGCAGTGCTGGCAGGGTAGGTGGCTACACCTTC.

This clonotype was detected only a few times. This chain links TRBV6-1 with TRBJ1-1; TRBD1 aligns across 7 bases. This CDR3 is built from 15 residues. Germline assignment: CDR1 MNHNS and CDR2 SASEGT. The ends lost 6 bases at V and 0 bases at J; junction bases unmatched: 7. CDR3 in amino acids: CASRGDRTMNTEAFF. The CDR3 DNA reads TGTGCCAGCAGGGGGGACAGAACTATGAACACTGAAGCTTTCTTT.

The chain couples TRBV5-1 to TRBJ1-1, with 7 positions matching TRBD1. The CDR3 consists of 14 residues. J was trimmed by 0 bases and V by 6 bases; bases with no gene match: 5. Germline V gives CDR1 SGHRS, CDR2 YFSETQ. This CDR3 reads CASTVDRVNTEAFF. CDR3 nucleotide sequence: TGCGCCAGCACCGTAGACAGGGTGAACACTGAAGCTTTCTTT.

This clonotype was seen repeatedly, ten times or more. The V and J genes are TRBV24-1 and TRBJ2-2, with D unclear. The CDR3 sequence is 13 residues long. CDR1 is KGHDR, CDR2 SFDVKD, per germline. With 5 bases removed from V and 6 bases from J, the gap between germline ends came to 9 bases. The CDR3 region is CATSALTSGELFF. The CDR3 DNA reads TGTGCCACCAGTGCCCTGACCTCCGGGGAGCTGTTTTTT.

J is TRBJ2-5 and V is TRBV5-1, with D perhaps matching TRBD1 or TRBD2 (5 bases each). The DNA end is a closer match to TRBJ2-4, so the J assignment may be wrong. The CDR3 covers 15 residues. Per the germline V gene, CDR1 is SGHRS and CDR2 is YFSETQ. The CDR3, as DNA: TGCGCCAGCAAGGGAGAGGCAGGGCATGGAAACATTCAGTACTTC. It encodes CASKGEAGHGNIQYF.

The gene calls are TRBV3-1 and TRBJ2-7; D unclear. The length of the CDR3 is 12 residues. V lost 3 bases, J lost 10 bases, and 13 bases lay in between. Germline V gene data show CDR1 as LGHDT and CDR2 as YNNKEL (reference sequence). The CDR3 DNA reads TGTGCCAGCAGCCAGGAATCGGACGTCCAGTACTTC. As protein: CASSQESDVQYF.

As regards this clonotype: A much more abundant neighbour one base away suggests this may be a read error. V and J are TRBV2 and TRBJ2-5; 8 bases are shared with TRBD2. The germline gives CDR1 SNHLY, CDR2 FYNNEI. Trimming cost V 8 bases and J 11 bases; bases outside gene matches: 22. CDR3 length equals 16 residues. The CDR3 nucleotides read TGTGCCAGCGATTCCCCGGGGGGGAGGCCCGTCAATGAGCAGTACTTC. Amino acid sequence: CASDSPGGRPVNEQYF.

This sequence joins TRBV9 and TRBJ2-1, with 12 bases aligning to TRBD1. Germline CDR1 and CDR2: SGDLS and YYNGEE. This CDR3 has 20 residues. J lost 3 bases, V lost 3 bases, and 16 bases had no gene match. The CDR3 coding sequence is TGTGCCAGCAGCGCTCAACCGGGACAGGGGGCCAGGATTGGCTACAATGAGCAGTTCTTC. It codes for CASSAQPGQGARIGYNEQFF.

There are a few counts of this clonotype. The chain links TRBV3-1 to TRBJ2-3; weak D call: TRBD2 (6 bases). V lost 4 bases, J lost 1 base, and 12 bases lay in between. CDR1 is LGHDT, CDR2 YNNKEL, per germline (reference sequence). The CDR3 sequence is 15 residues long. For the CDR3, the DNA is TGTGCCAGCAGCCCTACTAGCATTGGCACAGATACGCAGTATTTT. Its protein product is CASSPTSIGTDTQYF.

This rearrangement joins TRBV6-5 to TRBJ2-1; D unclear. CDR3 length equals 15 residues. Germline V gene data show CDR1 as MNHEY and CDR2 as SVGAGI. The V gene lost 2 bases and the J gene lost 2 bases, with 10 bases spanning the gap. The DNA for the CDR3 is TGTGCCAGCAGTTACAAAGGACCCACCTACAATGAGCAGTTCTTC. It codes for CASSYKGPTYNEQFF.

This clonotype has only a few counts. The CDR3 coding sequence is TGCAGTGCTAGTAGCGACAACCCATATGGCTACACCTTC. This encodes CSASSDNPYGYTF. This sequence joins TRBV20-1 and TRBJ1-2; D is unresolved. Trimming cost V 3 bases and J 5 bases, with 13 bases left between them. This CDR3 region has 13 residues. The germline CDR1 and CDR2 sequences are DFQATT and SNEGSKA (reference sequence).

There are a few counts of this clonotype. The chain has TRBV20-1 and TRBJ1-5; D may be TRBD1 (6 bases). Germline V lookup: CDR1 DFQATT, CDR2 SNEGSKA (reference sequence). CDR3 length equals 13 residues. Trimming took off 8 bases at V and 3 bases at J, with 14 bases between the two ends. CDR3 sequence reads: CSTLGHNNQPQHF. CDR3 DNA sequence: TGCAGTACGCTGGGACACAACAATCAGCCCCAGCATTTT.

The genes are TRBV12-3 or TRBV12-4 and TRBJ1-6, with no clear D. This CDR3 is built from 15 residues. Deletions cut 2 bases from V and 0 bases from J, with 5 bases between. The CDR3 DNA is TGTGCCAGCAGTTTAAGGGCCTCCTATAATTCACCCCTCCACTTT. Translated, it gives CASSLRASYNSPLHF.

The CDR3 coding sequence is TGTGCCAGCAGTTGGGCAGGGGTTTACAATGAGCAGTTCTTC. Translating gives CASSWAGVYNEQFF. This chain links TRBV12-3 or TRBV12-4 with TRBJ2-1; D may be TRBD1 (6 bases). V was clipped by 4 bases and J by 4 bases, with 11 bases between them. CDR3 size: 14 residues.

The chain carries TRBV12-3 or TRBV12-4 and TRBJ1-1; possible D gene TRBD1, 5 bases. This CDR3 is 14 amino acids long. The ends were cut back, 3 bases at V and 4 bases at J, with 12 bases in the middle. This chain's CDR3 is CASSLSGQSTEAFF. The CDR3 DNA reads as TGTGCCAGCAGTTTGTCAGGGCAGAGCACTGAAGCTTTCTTT.

This clonotype was counted between two and nine times. With a much larger clone just one base away, this may be a read error. This chain joins TRBV24-1 and TRBJ2-7; TRBD1 is a possible D gene (5 bases). Germline-derived CDR1 and CDR2 are KGHDR and SFDVKD. The CDR3 length is 13 residues. V gave up 5 bases and J gave up 6 bases, with 13 bases separating them. This chain's CDR3 is CATSGQGGSEQYF. DNA for the CDR3: TGTGCCACCAGTGGGCAGGGCGGTAGCGAGCAGTACTTC.

This clonotype was seen a handful of times. The rearrangement uses TRBV12-3 or TRBV12-4 and TRBJ1-2, with 7 nucleotides matching TRBD1. V was clipped by 5 bases and J by 8 bases; unmatched bases: 8. This CDR3 contains 13 residues. CDR3 DNA sequence: TGTGCCAGCAGTGAAAACAGGGGTAACGGCTACACCTTC. Translated: CASSENRGNGYTF.